Below, 9 T cell receptor beta chains from the same sample are listed, as sequenced in a study of regulatory T cells in long-lasting Graves disease. As to time point: newly diagnosed GD, antithyroid drugs for less than 3 months. Extracted PBMC RNA gave rise to the TCR library. Assembly of TCR beta libraries relied on iRepertoire HTBI primers together with Arm-PCR of CDR3 regions. TCRdb processed the multiplex PCR reads anew with MiXCR; each CDR3 protein has one entry. Of 400,000 to 500,000 distinct CDR3 sequences listed, 12% to 15% are singletons. These data are also associated with another study on T cells in Graves' hyperthyroidism and ophthalmopathy.

The source material was peripheral blood mononuclear cells (PBMCs), sampled at new diagnosis, from a patient treated with antithyroid drugs. The source of these receptors is a woman in her fifties or sixties with Graves disease.

The V and J genes are TRBV7-3 and TRBJ2-2; no definite D call. V gave up 6 bases and J gave up 2 bases, with 7 bases separating them. CDR1 is SGHTA and CDR2 is FQGTGA in the germline V gene. CDR3 length: 13 residues. CDR3 coding DNA: TGTGCCAGCAGTCGGCTCAACACCGGGGAGCTGTTTTTT. It specifies CASSRLNTGELFF.

CDR3 sequence: CASSPEGLSGYEQYF. The CDR3 region has the DNA TGCGCCAGCAGCCCGGAAGGCCTGAGCGGGTACGAGCAGTACTTC. This sequence joins TRBV5-1 and TRBJ2-7; perhaps TRBD2 as D (6 bases). This CDR3 region has 15 residues. Germline V lookup: CDR1 SGHRS, CDR2 YFSETQ. Trimming removed 4 bases at V and 4 bases at J, with 18 bases between.

The CDR3 nucleotides are TGTGCCACCAGTGATTTCGGGTCGAGCCGGGAGGGCTACTACAATGAGCAGTTCTTC. It specifies CATSDFGSSREGYYNEQFF. The chain recombines TRBV24-1 with TRBJ2-1, with 8 bases that match TRBD2. Per the germline V gene, CDR1 is KGHDR and CDR2 is SFDVKD. This CDR3 region has 19 residues. V dropped 1 base and J dropped 3; count of bases not matched to a gene: 13.

This clonotype was counted a few times. The chain has TRBV28 and TRBJ2-5; D is unresolved. The V end was cut by 5 bases, the J end by 6 bases, with 10 bases between. From germline, CDR1 is MDHEN and CDR2 SYDVKM. CDR3 length equals 12 residues. The CDR3, as DNA: TGTGCCAGCAGTCCGCGCGAGCAGACCCAGTACTTC. It codes for CASSPREQTQYF.

The chain couples TRBV4-1 to TRBJ1-3; tentative D call: TRBD1 (5 bases). CDR1 MGHRA and CDR2 YSYEKL come from the germline V gene. The CDR3 runs 16 residues. Trimming cost V 0 bases and J 4 bases, with 13 bases left between them. CDR3 residues: CASSQDWGSGGNTIYF. CDR3 coding DNA: TGCGCCAGCAGCCAAGATTGGGGCTCGGGAGGAAACACCATATATTTT.

This clonotype has at least ten counts. The rearrangement links TRBV28 to TRBJ2-1; D is perhaps TRBD2 (6 bases). CDR1 and CDR2 from the germline V gene are MDHEN and SYDVKM. Trimming removed 3 bases at V and 4 bases at J, with 19 bases between. This CDR3 region has 17 residues. The CDR3 DNA sequence: TGTGCCAGCAGTTTTAGAAGCGGGCGGTCCGCGTACAATGAGCAGTTCTTC. This encodes CASSFRSGRSAYNEQFF.

The V call is TRBV7-2, the J call TRBJ2-7; D call uncertain. The CDR3 runs 15 residues. V shed 5 bases and J shed 3 bases, with 17 bases lying between them. CDR1 is SGHTA and CDR2 is FQGNSA in the germline V gene. The CDR3 coding sequence is TGTGCCAGCAGCCAAACCCCGGTTTCCCTCTACGAGCAGTACTTC. Translation: CASSQTPVSLYEQYF.

For this clonotype: A far larger clone is just one base off, so this is likely a read error. The rearrangement uses TRBV7-9 and TRBJ2-1, with TRBD2 matching 9 bases. The V gene's germline CDR1 is SEHNR and CDR2 FQNEAQ (reference sequence). Trimming at V came to 5 bases and at J to 7 bases, leaving 12 bases not matched to a gene. CDR3 size: 16 residues. The CDR3 here is CASSGTGTSSWNEQFF. DNA for the CDR3: TGTGCCAGCAGCGGGACCGGGACTAGCTCGTGGAATGAGCAGTTCTTC.

About this clonotype itself: This may be a read error: a much more frequent sequence differs by one nucleotide. The V and J genes are TRBV28 and TRBJ2-3; TRBD2 agrees at 9 bases. The DNA end favors TRBJ2-7, so the J call may be wrong. The CDR3 sequence is 17 residues long. Per germline, CDR1 MDHEN and CDR2 SYDVKM. The CDR3 is CASTPGGIAGDRYEQYF. CDR3 nucleotides: TGTGCCAGCACTCCAGGGGGGATAGCGGGAGATCGCTATGAGCAGTACTTC.